The clone carrying this TCR beta chain was recorded many times. From germline, CDR1 is KGHSH and CDR2 LQKENI. The germline V and J ends were trimmed by 4 bases and 4 bases, with 11 bases remaining between them. This CDR3 is built from 13 residues. Authors' data handling: Amplification of reference gene primers provided the estimated nucleated cell counts. Generated by immunoSEQ multiplex PCR, the TCRdb table keeps only in-frame clones and is missing some. That table gives V, J and clone size, and the DNA gave D and trimming. The table shows about 120,000 clones, with 70% to 80% occurring only once. This sample was taken from a study of blood T cell repertoires in COVID-19. Study summary: Acute-phase and convalescent COVID-19 samples originated in the United States, Italy and Spain.

Material: peripheral blood. V usage is TRBV18 and J usage is TRBJ2-7, with a tentative D call TRBD1 (5 bases). This TCR was sampled from a man in his 70s with acute or convalescent COVID-19. The CDR3 spells CASSQGLEYEQYF. DNA of the CDR3: TGTGCCAGCTCACAGGGGCTGGAGTACGAGCAGTACTTC.